The clone carrying this TCR beta chain was counted once. Its specificity is not known. From germline, CDR1 is MNHEY and CDR2 SMNVEV (reference sequence). The CDR3 length is 15 residues. Trimming removed 4 bases at V and 3 bases at J, with 15 bases between. The data were produced by immunoSEQ multiplex PCR, yet TCRdb's version contains in-frame clones alone and is incomplete. This table has 150,000 to 200,000 clones, around nine tenths appearing once. Separate from the approximately 700-subject first cohort was the approximately 120-subject validation cohort, to which the donors belonged. The record originates from a study of cytomegalovirus exposure and HLA in healthy donors. Across the whole study: The 95 to 150 validation repertoires and the roughly 680 first-cohort repertoires shared a platform, a later analysis reported. Whole-study results and caveats: Testing in vitro showed a few CMV-associated chains specific for CMV antigens.

The sequence came from a man between 18 and 35 years old in good health and CMV-seropositive. V and J are TRBV27 and TRBJ1-2; D might be TRBD1 (5 bases). Sequenced input: PBMCs. CDR3 region: CASSSRGLADYGYTF. The CDR3 coding sequence is TGTGCCAGCAGTTCTAGGGGCCTAGCGGACTATGGCTACACCTTC.